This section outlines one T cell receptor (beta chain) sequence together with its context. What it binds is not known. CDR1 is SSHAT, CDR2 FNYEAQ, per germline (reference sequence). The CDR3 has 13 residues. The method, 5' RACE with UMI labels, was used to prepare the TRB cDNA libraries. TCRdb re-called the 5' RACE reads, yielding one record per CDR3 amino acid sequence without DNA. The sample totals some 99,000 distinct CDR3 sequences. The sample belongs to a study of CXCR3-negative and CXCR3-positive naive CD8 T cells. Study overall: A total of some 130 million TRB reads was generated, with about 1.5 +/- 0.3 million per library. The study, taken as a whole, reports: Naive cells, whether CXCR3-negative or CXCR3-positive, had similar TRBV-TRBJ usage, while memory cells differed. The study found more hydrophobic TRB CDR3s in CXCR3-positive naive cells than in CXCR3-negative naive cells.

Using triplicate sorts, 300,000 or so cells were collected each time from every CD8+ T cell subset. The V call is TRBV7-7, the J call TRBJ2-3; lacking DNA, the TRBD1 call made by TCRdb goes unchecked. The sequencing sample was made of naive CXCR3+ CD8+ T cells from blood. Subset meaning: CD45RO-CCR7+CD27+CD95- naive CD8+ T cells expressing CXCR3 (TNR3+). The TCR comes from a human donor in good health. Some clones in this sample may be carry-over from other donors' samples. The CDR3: CASASPGGSTQYF.